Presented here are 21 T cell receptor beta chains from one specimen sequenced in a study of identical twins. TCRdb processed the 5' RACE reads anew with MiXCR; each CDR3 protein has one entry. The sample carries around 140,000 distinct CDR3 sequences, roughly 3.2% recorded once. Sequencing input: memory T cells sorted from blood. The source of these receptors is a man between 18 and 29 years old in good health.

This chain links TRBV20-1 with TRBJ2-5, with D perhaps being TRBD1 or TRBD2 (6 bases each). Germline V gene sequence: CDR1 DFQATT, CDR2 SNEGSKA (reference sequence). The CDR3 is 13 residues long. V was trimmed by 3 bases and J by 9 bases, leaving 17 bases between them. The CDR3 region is CSARAPEGEAQYF. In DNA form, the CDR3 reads TGCAGTGCTAGGGCGCCAGAGGGGGAGGCCCAGTACTTC.

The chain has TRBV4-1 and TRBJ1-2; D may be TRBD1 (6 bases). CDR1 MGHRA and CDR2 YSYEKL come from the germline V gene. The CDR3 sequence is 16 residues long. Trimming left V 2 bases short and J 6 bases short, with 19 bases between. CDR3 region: CASSQHRERVRDGYTF. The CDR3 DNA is TGCGCCAGCAGCCAACACAGGGAACGGGTGCGAGATGGCTACACCTTC.

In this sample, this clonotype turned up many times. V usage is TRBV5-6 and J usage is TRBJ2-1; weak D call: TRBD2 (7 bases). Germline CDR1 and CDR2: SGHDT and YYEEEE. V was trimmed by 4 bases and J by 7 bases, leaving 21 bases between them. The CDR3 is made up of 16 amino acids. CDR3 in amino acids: CASSRGAGARSNEQFF. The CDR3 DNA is TGTGCCAGCAGCCGGGGGGCGGGAGCAAGGTCAAATGAGCAGTTCTTC.

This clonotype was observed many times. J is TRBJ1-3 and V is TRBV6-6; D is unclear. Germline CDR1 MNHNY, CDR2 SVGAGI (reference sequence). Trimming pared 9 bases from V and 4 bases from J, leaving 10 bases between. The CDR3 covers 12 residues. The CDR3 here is CASTTFGNTIYF. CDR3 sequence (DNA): TGTGCCAGTACGACCTTCGGAAACACCATATATTTT.

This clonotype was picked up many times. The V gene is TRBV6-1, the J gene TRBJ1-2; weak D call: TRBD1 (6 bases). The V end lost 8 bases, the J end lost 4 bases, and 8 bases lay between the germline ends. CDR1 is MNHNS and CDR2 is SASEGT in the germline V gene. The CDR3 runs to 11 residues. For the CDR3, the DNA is TGTGCCAGCGGGGGGCCCTATGGCTACACCTTC. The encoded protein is CASGGPYGYTF.

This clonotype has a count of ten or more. The CDR3 region is CATSDPGGELFF. CDR3 bases: TGTGCCACCAGTGATCCCGGCGGGGAGCTGTTTTTT. The V and J genes are TRBV24-1 and TRBJ2-2; D ambiguous. Germline V gives CDR1 KGHDR, CDR2 SFDVKD. The germline V and J ends were trimmed by 3 bases and 7 bases, with 5 bases remaining between them. This CDR3 is 12 amino acids long.

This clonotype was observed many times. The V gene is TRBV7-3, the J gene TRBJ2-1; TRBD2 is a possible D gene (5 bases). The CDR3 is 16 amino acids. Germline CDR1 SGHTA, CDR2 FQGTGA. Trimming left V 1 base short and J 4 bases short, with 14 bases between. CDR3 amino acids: CASSLKSGSPYNEQFF. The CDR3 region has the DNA TGTGCCAGCAGCTTAAAGAGCGGCAGCCCTTACAATGAGCAGTTCTTC.

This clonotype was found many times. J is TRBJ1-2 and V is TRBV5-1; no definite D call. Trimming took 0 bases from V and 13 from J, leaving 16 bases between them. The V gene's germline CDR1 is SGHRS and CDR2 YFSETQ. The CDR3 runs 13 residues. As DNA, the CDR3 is TGCGCCAGCAGCTTGGAGGGCGAGAGCCTCTCCACCTTC. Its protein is CASSLEGESLSTF. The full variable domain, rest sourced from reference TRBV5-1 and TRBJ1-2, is KAGVTQTPRYLIKTRGQQVTLSCSPISGHRSVSWYQQTPGQGLQFLFEYFSETQRNKGNFPGRFSGRQFSNSRSEMNVSTLELGDSALYLCASSLEGESLSTFGSGTRLTVV.

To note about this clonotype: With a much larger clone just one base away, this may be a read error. This CDR3 reads CASKKDLSTEALF. The CDR3 DNA follows: TGTGCCAGCAAGAAGGATCTATCCACTGAAGCTTTATTT. This sequence joins TRBV2 and TRBJ1-1; D gene ambiguous. Germline values: CDR1 SNHLY, CDR2 FYNNEI. The CDR3 sequence is 13 residues long.

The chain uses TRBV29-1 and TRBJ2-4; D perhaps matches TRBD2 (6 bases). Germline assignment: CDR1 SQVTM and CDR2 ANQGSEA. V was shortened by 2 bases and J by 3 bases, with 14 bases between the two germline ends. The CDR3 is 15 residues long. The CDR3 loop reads CSVEYGSGSKNIQYF. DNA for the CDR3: TGCAGCGTTGAATACGGGAGTGGGAGCAAAAACATTCAGTACTTC.

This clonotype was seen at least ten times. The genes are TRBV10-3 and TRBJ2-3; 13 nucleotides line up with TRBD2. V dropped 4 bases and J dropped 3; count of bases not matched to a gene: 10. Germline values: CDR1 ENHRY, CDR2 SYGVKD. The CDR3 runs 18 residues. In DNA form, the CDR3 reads TGTGCCATCAGTGGGACTAGCGGGAGCAACTTTCTGACAGATACGCAGTATTTT. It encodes CAISGTSGSNFLTDTQYF.

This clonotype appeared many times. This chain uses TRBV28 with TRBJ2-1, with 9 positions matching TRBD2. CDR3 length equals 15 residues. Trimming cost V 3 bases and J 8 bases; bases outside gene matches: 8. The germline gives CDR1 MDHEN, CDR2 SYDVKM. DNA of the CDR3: TGTGCCAGCAGTTTTTTGGCGGGAGGGCTTTATGAGCAGTTCTTC. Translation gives CASSFLAGGLYEQFF.

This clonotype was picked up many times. The CDR3 loop is CASSSPGQGGGTQYF. The CDR3, as DNA: TGTGCCAGCAGCTCCCCGGGACAGGGCGGCGGTACGCAGTATTTT. The chain has TRBV7-2 and TRBJ2-3; TRBD1 matches 9 bases. This CDR3 region has 15 residues. Germline loops: CDR1 SGHTA, CDR2 FQGNSA. J gave up 8 bases and V 4 bases, and 10 bases lay outside the gene matches.

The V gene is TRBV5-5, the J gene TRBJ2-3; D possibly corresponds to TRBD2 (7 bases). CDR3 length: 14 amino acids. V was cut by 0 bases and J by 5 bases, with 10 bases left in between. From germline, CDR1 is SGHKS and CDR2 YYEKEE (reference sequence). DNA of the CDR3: TGTGCCAGCAGCTTGGTAGGGGGGGTAGATACGCAGTATTTT. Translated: CASSLVGGVDTQYF.

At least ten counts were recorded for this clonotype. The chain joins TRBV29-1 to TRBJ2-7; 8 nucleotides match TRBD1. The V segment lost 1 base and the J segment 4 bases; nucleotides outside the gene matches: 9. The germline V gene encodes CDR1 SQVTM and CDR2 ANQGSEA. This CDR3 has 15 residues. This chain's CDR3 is CSVEAGGAFGYEQYF. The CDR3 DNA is TGCAGCGTTGAAGCAGGGGGCGCGTTTGGATACGAGCAGTACTTC.

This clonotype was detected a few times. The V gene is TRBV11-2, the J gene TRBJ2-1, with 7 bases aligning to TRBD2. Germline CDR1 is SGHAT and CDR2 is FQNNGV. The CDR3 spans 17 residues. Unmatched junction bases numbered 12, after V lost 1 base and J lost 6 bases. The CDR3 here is CASSLVSGLGGRNEQFF. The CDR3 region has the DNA TGTGCCAGCAGCTTAGTGTCAGGACTAGGAGGACGCAATGAGCAGTTCTTC.

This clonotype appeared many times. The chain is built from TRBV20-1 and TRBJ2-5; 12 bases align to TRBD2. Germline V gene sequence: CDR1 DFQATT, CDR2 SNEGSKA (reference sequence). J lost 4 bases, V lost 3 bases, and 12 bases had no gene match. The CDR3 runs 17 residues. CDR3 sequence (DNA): TGCAGTGCTAGGATTCTAGCGGGAGGGCCGCGGGGAGAGACCCAGTACTTC. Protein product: CSARILAGGPRGETQYF.

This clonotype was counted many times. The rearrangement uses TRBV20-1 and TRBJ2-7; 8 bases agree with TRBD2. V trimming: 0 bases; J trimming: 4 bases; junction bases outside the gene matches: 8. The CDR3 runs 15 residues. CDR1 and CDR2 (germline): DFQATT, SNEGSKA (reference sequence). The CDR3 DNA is TGCAGTGCTAGAGATCGGGAGGGCCTTCTTTACGAGCAGTACTTC. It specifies CSARDREGLLYEQYF.

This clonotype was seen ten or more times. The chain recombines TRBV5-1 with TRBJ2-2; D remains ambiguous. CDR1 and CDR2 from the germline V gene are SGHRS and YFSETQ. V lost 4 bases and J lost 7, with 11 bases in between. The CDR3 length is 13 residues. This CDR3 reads CASSDQGRGELFF. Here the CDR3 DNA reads TGCGCCAGCAGCGACCAAGGCCGCGGGGAGCTGTTTTTT.

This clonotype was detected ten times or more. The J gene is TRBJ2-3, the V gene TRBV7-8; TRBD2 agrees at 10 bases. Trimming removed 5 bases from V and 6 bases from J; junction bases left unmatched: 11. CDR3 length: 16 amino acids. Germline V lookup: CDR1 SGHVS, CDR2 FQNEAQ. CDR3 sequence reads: CASSPRGLAGVDTQYF. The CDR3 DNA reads TGTGCCAGCAGCCCCAGAGGTCTAGCGGGAGTCGATACGCAGTATTTT.

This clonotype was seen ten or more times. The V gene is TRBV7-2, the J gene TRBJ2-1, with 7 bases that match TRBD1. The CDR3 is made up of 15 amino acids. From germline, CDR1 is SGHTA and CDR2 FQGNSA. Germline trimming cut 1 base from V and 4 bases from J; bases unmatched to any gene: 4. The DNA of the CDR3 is TGTGCCAGCAGCTTAGGGGGGACAGCTTACAATGAGCAGTTCTTC. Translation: CASSLGGTAYNEQFF.